These 28 T cell receptor beta chains originate from one sample sequenced in a study of T cells in Graves' hyperthyroidism and ophthalmopathy. Amplified TCR beta CDR3 regions came from RNA transcripts. Researchers ran a first-round RT-PCR on the TCR CDR3 using the HTBI primer set. One entry per CDR3 protein, called by TCRdb with MiXCR from the multiplex PCR reads. Of over 700,000 distinct CDR3 sequences detected, about 35% appear once; the ten largest clones hold roughly 31%. The specimen was blood. The receptor set was obtained from a woman between 40 and 55 years old with Graves' hyperthyroidism.

Remarks on this clonotype: One end of the junction varies from germline; a read error may be responsible. J is TRBJ1-1 and V is TRBV29-1; no firm D call. The CDR3 extends over 14 amino acids. Germline V lookup: CDR1 SQVTM, CDR2 ANQGSEA. CDR3 region: CSVDDGEVNTEAFF. As DNA, the CDR3 is TGCAGCGTTGACGACGGGGAGGTGAATACTGAAGCTTTCTTT.

A word on this clonotype: Relative to the germline gene, one junction end is altered; a read error may explain this. This chain links TRBV5-5 with TRBJ2-2, with 8 bases that match TRBD1. Germline CDR1 reads SGHKS; CDR2 reads YYEKEE (reference sequence). There are 14 residues in the CDR3. The CDR3 nucleotides are TGCGCCAGCAGCTTCAGGGGGCGCGACGGGGAGCTGTTTTTT. Its translation: CASSFRGRDGELFF.

Ten or more counts support this clonotype. The rearrangement uses TRBV18 and TRBJ2-2; D remains unclear. CDR1 and CDR2 (germline): KGHSH, LQKENI. Trimming pared 8 bases from V and 3 bases from J, leaving 7 bases between. The length of the CDR3 is 12 residues. This chain's CDR3 is CASSSYTGELFF. CDR3 nucleotides: TGTGCCAGCAGCTCGTACACCGGGGAGCTGTTTTTT.

This chain joins TRBV7-9 and TRBJ2-7; D may correspond to TRBD1 or TRBD2 (5 bases each). The V end lost 6 bases, the J end lost 4 bases, and 19 bases lay between the germline ends. This CDR3 comprises 15 residues. The germline V gene has CDR1 SEHNR and CDR2 FQNEAQ (reference sequence). DNA for the CDR3: TGTGCCAGCAGTCCGAGTCGGGGAGAGGGGTACGAGCAGTACTTC. Amino acids: CASSPSRGEGYEQYF. The variable domain in full, with the rest retrieved from reference TRBV7-9 and TRBJ2-7, is DTGVSQNPRHKITKRGQNVTFRCDPISEHNRLYWYRQTLGQGPEFLTYFQNEAQLEKSRLLSDRFSAERPKGSFSTLEIQRTEQGDSAMYLCASSPSRGEGYEQYFGPGTRLTVT.

This rearrangement joins TRBV6-6 to TRBJ1-6, with 10 bases lining up with TRBD1. The V segment lost 8 bases and the J segment 0 bases; nucleotides outside the gene matches: 4. The CDR3 totals 16 residues. CDR1 is MNHNY and CDR2 is SVGAGI in the germline V gene (reference sequence). CDR3 DNA: TGTGCCAGCCGGGACAGGGGCAGCTCCTATAATTCACCCCTCCACTTT. This encodes CASRDRGSSYNSPLHF.

This clonotype showed up many times. V usage is TRBV6-2 or TRBV6-3 and J usage is TRBJ1-5; D unclear. The CDR3 is made up of 14 amino acids. Trimming took off 0 bases at V and 6 bases at J, with 9 bases between the two ends. The germline gives CDR1 MNHEY, CDR2 SVGEGT. The CDR3 reads CASSYSKTAQPQHF. CDR3 coding DNA: TGTGCCAGCAGTTACTCGAAAACAGCTCAGCCCCAGCATTTT.

The chain uses TRBV4-1 and TRBJ1-1; D uncertain. There are 14 residues in the CDR3. Germline CDR1 reads MGHRA; CDR2 reads YSYEKL. The V end lost 4 bases, the J end lost 5 bases, and 14 bases lay between the germline ends. CDR3 DNA: TGCGCCAGCAGCCGCCCCAATCCGAGGACTGAAGCTTTCTTT. Protein: CASSRPNPRTEAFF.

This clonotype was counted many times. CDR3 nucleotides: TGTGCCAGCAACACCGACAGGGAGAGCTATGGCTACACCTTC. This sequence encodes CASNTDRESYGYTF. The gene calls are TRBV12-3 or TRBV12-4 and TRBJ1-2, with 7 bases lining up with TRBD1. V gave up 7 bases and J gave up 4 bases; unmatched junction bases: 9. This CDR3 has 14 amino acids.

The V gene is TRBV7-2, the J gene TRBJ2-1; 9 positions match TRBD1. Germline-derived CDR1 and CDR2 are SGHTA and FQGNSA. CDR3 size: 14 residues. J gave up 8 bases and V 5 bases, and 7 bases lay outside the gene matches. The CDR3 is CASSERTGDDEQFF. CDR3 nucleotide sequence: TGTGCCAGCAGCGAACGGACAGGGGACGATGAGCAGTTCTTC.

The rearrangement uses TRBV5-1 and TRBJ1-5; maybe TRBD1 (6 bases). The germline V gene has CDR1 SGHRS and CDR2 YFSETQ. The germline V and J ends were trimmed by 4 bases and 0 bases, with 11 bases remaining between them. The CDR3 runs to 15 residues. The CDR3: CASSPTGFSNQPQHF. CDR3 DNA: TGCGCCAGCAGCCCGACAGGCTTTAGCAATCAGCCCCAGCATTTT.

The chain has TRBV19 and TRBJ1-5; a possible D gene is TRBD1 (5 bases). Germline V CDR1 and CDR2: LNHDA, SQIVND (reference sequence). The ends were cut back, 11 bases at V and 2 bases at J, with 16 bases in the middle. The CDR3 contains 14 residues. The CDR3 spells CACLGGAGNQPQHF. DNA for the CDR3: TGTGCCTGCCTGGGAGGGGCCGGCAATCAGCCCCAGCATTTT.

This clonotype has ten or more counts. The V gene is TRBV10-3, the J gene TRBJ2-6, with D tentatively TRBD2 (5 bases). Per germline, CDR1 ENHRY and CDR2 SYGVKD. The V end was cut by 6 bases, the J end by 0 bases, with 15 bases between. This CDR3 has 17 residues. CDR3 sequence reads: CAIRHGRELSGANVLTF. In DNA, the CDR3 is TGTGCCATCAGACATGGACGGGAACTCTCTGGGGCCAACGTCCTGACTTTC.

This clonotype was recorded at least ten times. This sequence joins TRBV12-3 or TRBV12-4 and TRBJ2-7, with D tentatively TRBD1 or TRBD2 (7 bases each). This CDR3 has 12 residues. The CDR3 loop is CAMGRGRGEQYF. The CDR3 DNA follows: TGTGCTATGGGGAGGGGGCGCGGCGAGCAGTACTTC.

Comments on this clonotype: The junction and the germline gene differ at one end; a read error may be behind it. The chain employs TRBV20-1 and TRBJ1-1; TRBD1 is a possible D gene (5 bases). This CDR3 spans 13 amino acids. Germline V CDR1 and CDR2: DFQATT, SNEGSKA (reference sequence). The CDR3 nucleotides read TGCAGTGCTAGCCGACAGCAGAACGCTGAAGCCTTCTTT. Translating gives CSASRQQNAEAFF.

This clonotype was observed at least ten times. The CDR3 reads CAISERVSGNTIYF. CDR3 DNA sequence: TGTGCCATCAGTGAACGGGTCTCTGGAAACACCATATATTTT. The rearrangement links TRBV10-3 to TRBJ1-3; no definite D call. The CDR3 contains 14 residues. Trimming removed 3 bases at V and 0 bases at J, with 6 bases between. Germline values: CDR1 ENHRY, CDR2 SYGVKD.

V usage is TRBV24-1 and J usage is TRBJ2-7, with D perhaps assigned TRBD1 or TRBD2 (5 bases each). Trimming cost V 11 bases and J 0 bases, with 16 bases left between them. CDR3 length: 14 residues. CDR1 KGHDR and CDR2 SFDVKD come from the germline V gene. The CDR3 is CASSSYGASYEQYF. The CDR3 region has the DNA TGTGCCAGCTCATCGTACGGGGCCTCCTACGAGCAGTACTTC.

This clonotype has a count of ten or more. V is TRBV12-3 or TRBV12-4 and J is TRBJ1-1; weak D call: TRBD1 (5 bases). The germline V and J ends were trimmed by 7 bases and 2 bases, with 11 bases remaining between them. The CDR3 sequence is 13 residues long. CDR3 region: CASTQGRNTEAFF. CDR3 nucleotides: TGTGCCAGCACGCAGGGTAGAAACACTGAAGCTTTCTTT.

This clonotype was seen only a few times. The gene calls are TRBV20-1 and TRBJ1-3, with 8 bases aligning to TRBD1. The germline V gene has CDR1 DFQATT and CDR2 SNEGSKA (reference sequence). This CDR3 has 17 amino acids. Losses at the gene ends were 1 base for V and 4 bases for J; bases not matched to a gene: 12. CDR3 sequence: CSARVFSGGAIGNTIYF. The CDR3 DNA is TGCAGTGCTAGAGTTTTCTCAGGGGGCGCGATCGGAAACACCATATATTTT.

This clonotype was picked up many times. J is TRBJ1-5 and V is TRBV4-3; D gene ambiguous. The germline V gene encodes CDR1 LGHNA and CDR2 YSLEER. The CDR3 sequence is 13 residues long. Trimming took 0 bases from V and 4 from J, leaving 4 bases between them. The CDR3 region has the DNA TGCGCCAGCAGCCAAGAGAGGAATCAGCCCCAGCATTTT. It specifies CASSQERNQPQHF.

The table lists this clonotype with many counts. V gene TRBV7-2 combines with J gene TRBJ2-7, with 7 bases fitting TRBD1. This CDR3 spans 13 amino acids. The V gene end was trimmed by 8 bases and the J gene end by 4 bases; junction bases not matched to a gene: 8. Germline V gene lookup returns CDR1 SGHTA and CDR2 FQGNSA. The CDR3 here is CASHPGQSYEQYF. In nucleotides, the CDR3 is TGTGCCAGCCATCCGGGACAGTCATACGAGCAGTACTTC. Full variable domain (outside the CDR3, taken from reference TRBV7-2 and TRBJ2-7): GAGVSQSPSNKVTEKGKDVELRCDPISGHTALYWYRQSLGQGLEFLIYFQGNSAPDKSGLPSDRFSAERTGGSVSTLTIQRTQQEDSAVYLCASHPGQSYEQYFGPGTRLTVT.

Concerning this clonotype: The conserved phenylalanine or tryptophan normally closing the CDR3 is absent here, so this likely arose from a read error. The limits of the CDR3 on the DNA are not certain, so only TCRdb's listed CDR3 is given. This chain connects TRBV7-2 to TRBJ1-6. CDR1 and CDR2 (germline): SGHTA, FQGNSA. Termini included, the CDR3 measures 19 amino acids. CDR3 amino acids: CASSPSLAGGAKNIQYFGA.

The chain recombines TRBV13 with TRBJ2-7; TRBD1 is a possible D gene (6 bases). The ends were cut back, 6 bases at V and 0 bases at J, with 12 bases in the middle. Germline values: CDR1 PRHDT, CDR2 FYEKMQ (reference sequence). The CDR3 is 14 residues long. The CDR3 nucleotides are TGTGCCAGCAGGCGACAGGTCAGCTCCTACGAGCAGTACTTC. Its protein product is CASRRQVSSYEQYF.

V is TRBV7-9 and J is TRBJ1-4; 12 bases match TRBD1. The germline CDR1 and CDR2 sequences are SEHNR and FQNEAQ (reference sequence). V trimming: 7 bases; J trimming: 3 bases; junction bases outside the gene matches: 6. The CDR3 contains 16 residues. The chain's CDR3 is CASNPGQGAANEKLFF. As DNA, the CDR3 is TGTGCCAGCAACCCGGGACAGGGGGCTGCTAATGAAAAACTGTTTTTT.

The count of this clonotype is one. The CDR3 region has the DNA TGCGCCAGCAGCCAAGAAGGCAGGCCTGGAAACACCATATATTTT. It codes for CASSQEGRPGNTIYF. The V gene is TRBV4-3, the J gene TRBJ1-3; D is ambiguous. Germline values: CDR1 LGHNA, CDR2 YSLEER. The CDR3 is made up of 15 amino acids. The V end was cut by 0 bases, the J end by 2 bases, with 8 bases between.

In this sample, this clonotype turned up a few times. The chain links TRBV24-1 to TRBJ2-2; 11 nucleotides align to TRBD2. The CDR3 length is 16 residues. With V trimmed by 9 bases and J by 7 bases, 12 bases remained unmatched. Germline CDR1 reads KGHDR; CDR2 reads SFDVKD. Here the CDR3 DNA reads TGTGCCACCCGATCGACTAGCGGGAAATATGGCGGGGAGCTGTTTTTT. Amino acids: CATRSTSGKYGGELFF.

The chain employs TRBV20-1 and TRBJ1-4; D not certain. There are 14 residues in the CDR3. The germline gives CDR1 DFQATT, CDR2 SNEGSKA (reference sequence). The V end lost 5 bases, the J end lost 0 bases, and 10 bases lay between the germline ends. The CDR3 sequence is CSAARGATNEKLFF. CDR3 coding DNA: TGCAGTGCTGCGCGGGGTGCAACTAATGAAAAACTGTTTTTT.

This chain links TRBV30 with TRBJ1-1; 7 bases align to TRBD1. After removal of 5 bases from V and 1 base from J, the junction contained 4 bases not matched to a gene. The CDR3 runs to 13 residues. Germline CDR1 is GTSNPN and CDR2 is SVGIG (reference sequence). As DNA, the CDR3 is TGTGCCTGGGCTCGACAGGGGAACACTGAAGCTTTCTTT. It yields the protein CAWARQGNTEAFF.

V usage is TRBV7-9 and J usage is TRBJ2-7; 12 bases are shared with TRBD2. With 6 bases clipped from V and 3 bases from J, the junction kept 9 bases outside the gene matches. Germline lookup yields CDR1 SEHNR and CDR2 FQNEAQ (reference sequence). The CDR3 is 16 amino acids. Here the CDR3 reads CASSPPSGRVGYEQYF. The CDR3 DNA sequence: TGTGCCAGCAGTCCACCTAGCGGGAGGGTGGGCTACGAGCAGTACTTC.